These T cell receptor beta chains were read from a single sample in a study of vaccination and CD4 T cells after COVID-19. The antigens of these receptors remain unknown. In TCRdb, the PCR reads were re-called with MiXCR into one record per CDR3 protein. Among fewer than 25,000 distinct CDR3 sequences, under 45% were seen once, and the ten largest hold 6.3%. Sequenced material: CD4+ T cells from blood, cultured in vitro, taken before SARS-CoV-2 vaccination. The receptors here all came from a human donor who had recovered from COVID-19. Each CDR3 is given with its conserved first and last residue. D genes are given only for firm matches. Size is stated for part of the rows, as once, few or many counts, or as a class when the clone is expanded.

cdr3_nt	cdr3_aa	cdr3_length	clone_size	j_call	v_call	d_call
TGCAGTGTCGCGGGGGGCCGGGGAACAGATACGCAGTATTTT	CSVAGGRGTDTQYF	14	.	TRBJ2-3	TRBV20-1	TRBD2
TGTGCCATCAGTGGAAGTTCACTGACCACGAACACTGAAGCTTTCTTT	CAISGSSLTTNTEAFF	16	.	TRBJ1-1	TRBV6-1	.
TGTGCCAGTAGTACTTGGGCAATCGAATTAGGCACTGAAGCTTTCTTT	CASSTWAIELGTEAFF	16	once	TRBJ1-1	TRBV19	.
TGTGCCAGCAGCCCGGGACTAGCGGGAGGCGAGCAGTACTTC	CASSPGLAGGEQYF	14	.	TRBJ2-7	TRBV28	TRBD2
TGTGCCAGCAGATCTGATTGGTGGGCTGAAGCTTTCTTT	CASRSDWWAEAFF	13	few	TRBJ1-1	TRBV6-1	.
TGTGCCAGCAGCGAGAGCGGAGCTTCCTACGAGCAGTACTTC	CASSESGASYEQYF	14	.	TRBJ2-7	TRBV14	.
TGCAGTCCTAGCAGCGGGGGGCCCACAGATACGCAGTATTTT	CSPSSGGPTDTQYF	14	.	TRBJ2-3	TRBV20-1	TRBD2
TGTGCCAGCAGCAGCACAGGGGCTGGCTACACCTTC	CASSSTGAGYTF	12	.	TRBJ1-2	TRBV5-6	TRBD1
TGTGCCAGCAGCTTAGTGGGTCACACAGATACGCAGTATTTT	CASSLVGHTDTQYF	14	few	TRBJ2-3	TRBV7-7	.
TGCAGTGCTAGAGACCGGGACAGGGGGACGTCGCGGAATCAGCCCCAGCATTTT	CSARDRDRGTSRNQPQHF	18	.	TRBJ1-5	TRBV20-1	TRBD1
TGTGCCAGCAGCTTGAGCAGGGGGATCACCGGGGAGCTGTTTTTT	CASSLSRGITGELFF	15	.	TRBJ2-2	TRBV11-1	TRBD1
TGCGCCAGCAGCTTGGAGGGAGGGAACTATGGCTACACCTTC	CASSLEGGNYGYTF	14	once	TRBJ1-2	TRBV5-1	.
TGTGCCAGCAGCGTTAGCGGGGGGACTACCTACAATGAGCAGTTCTTC	CASSVSGGTTYNEQFF	16	.	TRBJ2-1	TRBV7-9	TRBD2
TGTGCCAGCACAATCCGGGGGGAAAATTCACCCCTCCACTTT	CASTIRGENSPLHF	14	few	TRBJ1-6	TRBV5-5	.
TGTGCCAGCAGTTACGACGGGACTCAGCCCCAGCATTTT	CASSYDGTQPQHF	13	.	TRBJ1-5	TRBV6-5	.
TGTGCCAGCAGCTCGACAGGGACCACCGGGGAGCTGTTTTTT	CASSSTGTTGELFF	14	.	TRBJ2-2	TRBV7-3	TRBD1
TGCAGTGCACCTGGATATTCTGGCGTCGAGACCCAGTACTTC	CSAPGYSGVETQYF	14	once	TRBJ2-5	TRBV20-1	.
TGCGCCAGCAGCCCGGGGACTAGCGGGAGCACAGATACGCAGTATTTT	CASSPGTSGSTDTQYF	16	.	TRBJ2-3	TRBV5-1	TRBD2
TGTGCCAGTAGGAGGGGAGGGGCAAGCACAGATACGCAGTATTTT	CASRRGGASTDTQYF	15	few	TRBJ2-3	TRBV19	TRBD2
TGTGCCAGCAGACCGGGACAGGGGACAGGTCAGCCCCAGCATTTT	CASRPGQGTGQPQHF	15	few	TRBJ1-5	TRBV28	TRBD1
TGTGCCAGCAAAAGTGGCCAGAACACCGGGGAGCTGTTTTTT	CASKSGQNTGELFF	14	few	TRBJ2-2	TRBV2	.
TGTGCCACCAGCAACGAGGGGACAGCGGCTTCACCCCTCCACTTT	CATSNEGTAASPLHF	15	few	TRBJ1-6	TRBV15	TRBD1
TGTGCCATCAGCGGACAGGGACGAGAGACCCAGTACTTC	CAISGQGRETQYF	13	.	TRBJ2-5	TRBV10-3	TRBD1
TGTGCCAGCAGCAAAAAGGGAGATAATGGCTACACCTTC	CASSKKGDNGYTF	13	.	TRBJ1-2	TRBV21-1	.
TGTGCCAGCAGCTATGGGACCGGGACAGGGGGTGGCTACACCTTC	CASSYGTGTGGGYTF	15	few	TRBJ1-2	TRBV7-9	TRBD1
TGTGCCAGCAGGACTCTAATTGGGGGAGCCAACTATGGCTACACCTTC	CASRTLIGGANYGYTF	16	.	TRBJ1-2	TRBV6-2/TRBV6-3	.
TGTGCCAGCAGCCATCATGGGGCAGGTACCGGGGAGCTGTTTTTT	CASSHHGAGTGELFF	15	.	TRBJ2-2	TRBV14	.
TGTGCCAGCAGCTTAGATGGGGGAGACCCCCACGAGCAGTACTTC	CASSLDGGDPHEQYF	15	few	TRBJ2-7	TRBV7-9	.
.	CASSHRDTYIAYEQYFGPGAEAFF	24	.	TRBJ1-1	TRBV6-1	.
TGTGCCAGCAGGCCTAGCGGGGACTACGAGCAGTACTTC	CASRPSGDYEQYF	13	.	TRBJ2-7	TRBV6-1	TRBD2
TGTGCCAGCATCGGTAGCAATCAGCCCCAGCATTTT	CASIGSNQPQHF	12	.	TRBJ1-5	TRBV6-1	.
TGTGCCAGCAGCTTGGGACAGGGGGCGCGAAATAGCGTCTATGGCTACACCTTC	CASSLGQGARNSVYGYTF	18	.	TRBJ1-2	TRBV5-4	TRBD1